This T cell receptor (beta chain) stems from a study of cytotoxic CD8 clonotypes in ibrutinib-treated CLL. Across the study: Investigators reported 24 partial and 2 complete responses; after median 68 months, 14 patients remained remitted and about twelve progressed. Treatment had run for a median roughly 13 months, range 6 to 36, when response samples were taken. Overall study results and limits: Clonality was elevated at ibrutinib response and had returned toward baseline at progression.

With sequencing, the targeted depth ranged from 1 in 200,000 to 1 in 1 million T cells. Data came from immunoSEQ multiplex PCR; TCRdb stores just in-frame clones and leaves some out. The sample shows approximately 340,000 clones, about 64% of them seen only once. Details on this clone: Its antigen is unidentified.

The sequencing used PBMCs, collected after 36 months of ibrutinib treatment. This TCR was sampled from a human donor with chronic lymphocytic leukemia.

The CDR3 sequence is CASSGTPDTQYF. CDR3 bases: TGTGCCAGCTCTGGGACACCAGATACGCAGTATTTT. V gene TRBV18 combines with J gene TRBJ2-3; perhaps TRBD1 as D (6 bases). CDR1 and CDR2 from the germline V gene are KGHSH and LQKENI. Trimming pared 6 bases from V and 4 bases from J, leaving 8 bases between. The CDR3 runs to 12 residues.